The text below deals with one T cell receptor (beta chain). The entry originates in a study of blood T cell repertoires in COVID-19. Study-level background: Samples came from the United States, Italy and Spain, spanning acute and convalescent COVID-19. T cells, B-cell-depleted T cells, or PBMCs supplied cDNA or gDNA.

The CDR3 loop spans 15 amino acids. Trimming pared 4 bases from V and 6 bases from J, leaving 16 bases between. The germline gives CDR1 SGHTS, CDR2 YDEGEE. Under the authors' procedure: From reference gene primer amplification, estimates of nucleated cell counts were derived. The assay was immunoSEQ multiplex PCR, and TCRdb's table has in-frame clones only and misses some. V and J calls and clone size are given by that table; D and trimming were obtained from the DNA. The repertoire includes 250,000 to 350,000 clones, about nine tenths of them detected once, and 2.2% sits in the top ten. The clonotype was recovered from a woman between 45 and 60 years old who had recovered from COVID-19. Sequenced sample: peripheral blood. V is TRBV5-8 and J is TRBJ1-4; maybe TRBD1 (5 bases). The CDR3 bases are TGTGCCAGCAGCCCCGTGGGGCAGCCCCATGAAAAACTGTTTTTT. Translated, it gives CASSPVGQPHEKLFF.